The sequence of this T cell receptor beta chain was determined in a study of Graves' ophthalmopathy and Graves' hyperthyroidism. The study's findings and limits: The blood repertoire also included most expanded thyroid clonotypes above 0.001 frequency.

Amplifying from RNA transcripts, the study obtained TCR beta CDR3 regions. Following a first-round RT-PCR that used HTBI primers, a second-round multiplex PCR was carried out. In TCRdb, the multiplex PCR reads were re-called with MiXCR into one record per CDR3 protein. The sample includes about 620,000 distinct CDR3 sequences, 22% seen only once; the top ten take around 6.9%. Trimming left V 0 bases short and J 5 bases short, with 7 bases between. This CDR3 comprises 13 residues. CDR1 SGHNT and CDR2 YENEEA come from the germline V gene. There are many counts of this clonotype. Its antigen is still unknown. If no ophthalmopathy appeared within 18 months of follow-up, hyperthyroidism was termed stable. It was on clinical symptoms, serum thyroxine, TRAb, thyroid ultrasound and orbital computed tomography that diagnosis relied. From fresh peripheral blood, under 12 ml in volume, the PBMCs were obtained.

V and J are TRBV11-3 and TRBJ1-1; D gene uncertain. The receptor was isolated from a woman aged 18-29 years with stable Graves' hyperthyroidism. Some clones in this sample may be carry-over from other donors' samples. Material for sequencing was peripheral blood. Here the CDR3 reads CASSLEARTEAFF. The CDR3 nucleotides read TGTGCCAGCAGCTTAGAGGCGAGGACTGAAGCTTTCTTT.